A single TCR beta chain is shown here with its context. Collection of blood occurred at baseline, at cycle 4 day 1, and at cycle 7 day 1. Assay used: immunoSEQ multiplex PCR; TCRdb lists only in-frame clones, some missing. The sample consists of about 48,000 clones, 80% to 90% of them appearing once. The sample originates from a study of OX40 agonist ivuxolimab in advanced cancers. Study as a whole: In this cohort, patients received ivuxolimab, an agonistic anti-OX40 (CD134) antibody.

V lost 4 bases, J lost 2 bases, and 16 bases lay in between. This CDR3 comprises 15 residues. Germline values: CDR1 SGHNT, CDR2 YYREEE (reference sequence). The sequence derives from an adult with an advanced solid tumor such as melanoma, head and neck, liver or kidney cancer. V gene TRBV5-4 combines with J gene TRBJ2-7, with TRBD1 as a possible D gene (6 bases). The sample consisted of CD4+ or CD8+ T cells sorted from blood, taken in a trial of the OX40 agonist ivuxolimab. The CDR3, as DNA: TGTGCCAGCAGCCCCGGCCGGGACAACACCTACGAGCAGTACTTC. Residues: CASSPGRDNTYEQYF.